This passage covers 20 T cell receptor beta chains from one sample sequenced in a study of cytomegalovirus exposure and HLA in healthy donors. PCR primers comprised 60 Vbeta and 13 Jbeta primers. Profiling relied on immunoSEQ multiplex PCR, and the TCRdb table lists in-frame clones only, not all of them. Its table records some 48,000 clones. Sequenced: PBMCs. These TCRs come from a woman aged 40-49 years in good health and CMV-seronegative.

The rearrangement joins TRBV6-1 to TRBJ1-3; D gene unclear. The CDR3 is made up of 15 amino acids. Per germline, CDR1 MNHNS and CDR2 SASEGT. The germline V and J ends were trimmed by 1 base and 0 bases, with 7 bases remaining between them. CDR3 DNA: TGTGCCAGCAGTGAAGGAGGTTTCTCTGGAAACACCATATATTTT. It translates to CASSEGGFSGNTIYF.

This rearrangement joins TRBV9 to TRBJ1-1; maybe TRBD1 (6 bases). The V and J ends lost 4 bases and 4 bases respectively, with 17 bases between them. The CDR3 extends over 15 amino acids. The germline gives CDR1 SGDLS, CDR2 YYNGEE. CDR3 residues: CASSPSTGGPTEAFF. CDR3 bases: TGTGCCAGCAGCCCTAGTACGGGGGGCCCCACTGAAGCTTTCTTT.

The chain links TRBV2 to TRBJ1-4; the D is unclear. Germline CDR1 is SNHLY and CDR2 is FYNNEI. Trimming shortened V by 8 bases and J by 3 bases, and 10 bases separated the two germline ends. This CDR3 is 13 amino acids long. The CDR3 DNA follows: TGTGCCAGCCGTTTAATTCCTAATGAAAAACTGTTTTTT. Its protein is CASRLIPNEKLFF.

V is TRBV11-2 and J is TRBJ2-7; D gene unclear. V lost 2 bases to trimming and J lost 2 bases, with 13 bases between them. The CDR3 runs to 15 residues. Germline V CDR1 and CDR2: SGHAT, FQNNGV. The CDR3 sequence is CASSLMRLSAYEQYF. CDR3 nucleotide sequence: TGTGCCAGCAGCTTAATGAGATTAAGCGCCTACGAGCAGTACTTC. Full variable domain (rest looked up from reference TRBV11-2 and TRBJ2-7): EAGVAQSPRYKIIEKRQSVAFWCNPISGHATLYWYQQILGQGPKLLIQFQNNGVVDDSQLPKDRFSAERLKGVDSTLKIQPAKLEDSAVYLCASSLMRLSAYEQYFGPGTRLTVT.

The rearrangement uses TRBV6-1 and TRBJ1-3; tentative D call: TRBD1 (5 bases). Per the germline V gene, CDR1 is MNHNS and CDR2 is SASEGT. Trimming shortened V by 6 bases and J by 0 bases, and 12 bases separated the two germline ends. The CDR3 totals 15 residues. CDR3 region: CASSGGRSSGNTIYF. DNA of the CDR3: TGTGCCAGCAGCGGGGGGAGGAGCTCTGGAAACACCATATATTTT.

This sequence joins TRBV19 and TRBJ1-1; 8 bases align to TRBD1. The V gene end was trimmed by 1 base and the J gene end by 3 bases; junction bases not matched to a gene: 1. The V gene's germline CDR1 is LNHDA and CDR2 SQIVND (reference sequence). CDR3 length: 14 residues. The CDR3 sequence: CASSIVDRDTEAFF. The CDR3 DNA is TGTGCCAGTAGTATAGTGGACAGGGACACTGAAGCTTTCTTT.

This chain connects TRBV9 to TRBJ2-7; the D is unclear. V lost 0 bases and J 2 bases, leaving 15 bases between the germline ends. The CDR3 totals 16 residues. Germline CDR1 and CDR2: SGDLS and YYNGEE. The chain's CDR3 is CASSVGGNQAAYEQYF. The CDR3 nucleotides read TGTGCCAGCAGCGTAGGAGGCAACCAAGCCGCCTACGAGCAGTACTTC. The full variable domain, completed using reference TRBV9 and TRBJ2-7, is DSGVTQTPKHLITATGQRVTLRCSPRSGDLSVYWYQQSLDQGLQFLIQYYNGEERAKGNILERFSAQQFPDLHSELNLSSLELGDSALYFCASSVGGNQAAYEQYFGPGTRLTVT.

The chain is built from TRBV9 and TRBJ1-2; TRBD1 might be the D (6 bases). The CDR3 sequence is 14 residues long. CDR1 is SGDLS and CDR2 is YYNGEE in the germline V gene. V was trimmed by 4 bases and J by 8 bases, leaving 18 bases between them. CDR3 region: CASSPPSQGVGYTF. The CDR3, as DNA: TGTGCCAGCAGCCCACCTTCACAGGGAGTAGGCTACACCTTC. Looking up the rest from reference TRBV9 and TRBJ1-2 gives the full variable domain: DSGVTQTPKHLITATGQRVTLRCSPRSGDLSVYWYQQSLDQGLQFLIQYYNGEERAKGNILERFSAQQFPDLHSELNLSSLELGDSALYFCASSPPSQGVGYTFGSGTRLTVV.

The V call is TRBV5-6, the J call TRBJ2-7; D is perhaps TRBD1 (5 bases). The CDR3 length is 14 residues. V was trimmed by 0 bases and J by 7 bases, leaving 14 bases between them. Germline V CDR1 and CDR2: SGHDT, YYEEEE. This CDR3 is CASSLGQGWVEQYF. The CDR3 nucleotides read TGTGCCAGCAGCTTGGGGCAGGGATGGGTGGAGCAGTACTTC.

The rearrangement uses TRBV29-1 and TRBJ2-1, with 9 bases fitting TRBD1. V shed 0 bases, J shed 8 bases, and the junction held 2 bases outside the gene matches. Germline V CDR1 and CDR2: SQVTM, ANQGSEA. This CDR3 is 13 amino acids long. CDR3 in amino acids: CSVEENRGHEQFF. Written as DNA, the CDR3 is TGCAGCGTTGAAGAGAACAGGGGGCATGAGCAGTTCTTC.

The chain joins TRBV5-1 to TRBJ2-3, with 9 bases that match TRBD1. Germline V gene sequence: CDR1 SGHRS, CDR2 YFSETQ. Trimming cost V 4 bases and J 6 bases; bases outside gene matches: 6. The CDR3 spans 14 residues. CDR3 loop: CASSTGQGSDTQYF. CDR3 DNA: TGCGCCAGCAGCACGGGACAGGGATCGGATACGCAGTATTTT. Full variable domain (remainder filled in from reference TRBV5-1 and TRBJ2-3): KAGVTQTPRYLIKTRGQQVTLSCSPISGHRSVSWYQQTPGQGLQFLFEYFSETQRNKGNFPGRFSGRQFSNSRSEMNVSTLELGDSALYLCASSTGQGSDTQYFGPGTRLTVL.

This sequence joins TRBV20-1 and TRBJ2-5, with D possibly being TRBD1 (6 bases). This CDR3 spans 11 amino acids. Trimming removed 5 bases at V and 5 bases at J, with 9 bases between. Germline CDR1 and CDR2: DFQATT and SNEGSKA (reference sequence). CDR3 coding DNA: TGCAGTGCTCAAAGGGGGGAGACCCAGTACTTC. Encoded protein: CSAQRGETQYF.

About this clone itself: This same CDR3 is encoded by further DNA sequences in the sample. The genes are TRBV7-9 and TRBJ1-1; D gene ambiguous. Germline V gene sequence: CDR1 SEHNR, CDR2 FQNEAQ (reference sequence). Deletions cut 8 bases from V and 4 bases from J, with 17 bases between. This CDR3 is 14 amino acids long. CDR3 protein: CASGSRLRVTEAFF. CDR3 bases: TGTGCCAGCGGCTCCAGGTTGAGGGTCACTGAAGCTTTCTTT.

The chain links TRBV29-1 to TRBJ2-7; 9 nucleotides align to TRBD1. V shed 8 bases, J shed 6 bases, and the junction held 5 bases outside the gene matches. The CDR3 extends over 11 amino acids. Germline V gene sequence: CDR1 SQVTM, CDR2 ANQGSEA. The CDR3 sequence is CSITGGREQYF. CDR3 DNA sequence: TGCAGCATTACAGGGGGCCGCGAGCAGTACTTC.

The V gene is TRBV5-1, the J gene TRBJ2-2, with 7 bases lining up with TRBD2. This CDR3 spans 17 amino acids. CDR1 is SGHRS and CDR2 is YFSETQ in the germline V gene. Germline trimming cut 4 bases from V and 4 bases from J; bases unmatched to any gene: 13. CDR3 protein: CASSGSGDGEGTGELFF. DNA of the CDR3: TGCGCCAGCAGCGGAAGCGGGGACGGGGAGGGCACCGGGGAGCTGTTTTTT. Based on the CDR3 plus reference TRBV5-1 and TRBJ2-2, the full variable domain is KAGVTQTPRYLIKTRGQQVTLSCSPISGHRSVSWYQQTPGQGLQFLFEYFSETQRNKGNFPGRFSGRQFSNSRSEMNVSTLELGDSALYLCASSGSGDGEGTGELFFGEGSRLTVL.

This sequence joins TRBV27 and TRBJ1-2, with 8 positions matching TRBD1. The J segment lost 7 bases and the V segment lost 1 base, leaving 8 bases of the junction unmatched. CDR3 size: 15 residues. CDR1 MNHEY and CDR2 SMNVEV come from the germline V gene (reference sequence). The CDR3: CASSLLSTGESGYTF. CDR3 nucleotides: TGTGCCAGCAGTTTATTATCGACAGGGGAGTCTGGCTACACCTTC.

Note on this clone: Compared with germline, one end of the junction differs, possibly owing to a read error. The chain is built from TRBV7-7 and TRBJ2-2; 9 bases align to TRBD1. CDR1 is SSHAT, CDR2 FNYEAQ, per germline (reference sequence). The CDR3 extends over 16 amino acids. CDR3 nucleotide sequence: TGTGCTAGCAGCCCCGGACAGGGGAGTTACACCGGGGAGCTGTTTTTT. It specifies CASSPGQGSYTGELFF.

The CDR3 reads CASSFISGSGSYEQYF. The CDR3 DNA sequence: TGTGCCAGCAGCTTTATTAGCGGGAGTGGGTCCTACGAGCAGTACTTC. V gene TRBV7-9 combines with J gene TRBJ2-7; 9 bases line up with TRBD2. CDR3 length: 16 amino acids. Germline-derived CDR1 and CDR2 are SEHNR and FQNEAQ (reference sequence). V was clipped by 3 bases and J by 1 base; unmatched bases: 7.

CDR3 sequence (DNA): TGTGCCAGCAGTGGTAGTCAGGGGGCGCGTAGTGAAAAACTGTTTTTT. It translates to CASSGSQGARSEKLFF. The gene calls are TRBV2 and TRBJ1-4, with 8 bases aligning to TRBD1. Germline V lookup: CDR1 SNHLY, CDR2 FYNNEI. V was pared by 4 bases and J by 7 bases, with 11 bases of the junction left unmatched. This CDR3 has 16 amino acids.

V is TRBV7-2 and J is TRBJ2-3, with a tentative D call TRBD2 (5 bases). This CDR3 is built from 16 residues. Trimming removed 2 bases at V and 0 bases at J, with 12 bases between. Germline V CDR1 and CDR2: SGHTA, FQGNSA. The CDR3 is CASSLSTGSSTDTQYF. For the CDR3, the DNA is TGTGCCAGCAGCTTATCTACGGGATCTAGCACAGATACGCAGTATTTT.